These 2 T cell receptor beta chains share one sample of origin, sequenced in a study of shared clonotypes between healthy human individuals. Generated by immunoSEQ multiplex PCR, the TCRdb table keeps only in-frame clones and is missing some. This table holds about 520,000 clones, roughly 95% found once. The sample consisted of naive CD4+ T cells sorted from blood. Subset specified: CD45RA+ positively selected. The origin of the receptors is a woman in her 30s in good health.

This clone came up once. The genes are TRBV18 and TRBJ1-4, with TRBD1 matching over 7 bases. CDR1 is KGHSH and CDR2 is LQKENI in the germline V gene. This CDR3 has 19 amino acids. V lost 4 bases and J lost 3; bases outside the gene matches: 17. DNA for the CDR3: TGTGCCAGCTCACTTGGGACAGCCCTCTTTCGTTCGGCTAATGAAAAACTGTTTTTT. Its protein is CASSLGTALFRSANEKLFF.

This chain links TRBV7-9 with TRBJ2-2; TRBD2 agrees at 7 bases. CDR1 is SEHNR and CDR2 is FQNEAQ in the germline V gene (reference sequence). This CDR3 contains 14 residues. Trimming at V came to 6 bases and at J to 7 bases, leaving 8 bases not matched to a gene. CDR3 sequence (DNA): TGTGCCAGCAGTAGGCGGGAGATAAGCGGGGAGCTGTTTTTT. It encodes CASSRREISGELFF.